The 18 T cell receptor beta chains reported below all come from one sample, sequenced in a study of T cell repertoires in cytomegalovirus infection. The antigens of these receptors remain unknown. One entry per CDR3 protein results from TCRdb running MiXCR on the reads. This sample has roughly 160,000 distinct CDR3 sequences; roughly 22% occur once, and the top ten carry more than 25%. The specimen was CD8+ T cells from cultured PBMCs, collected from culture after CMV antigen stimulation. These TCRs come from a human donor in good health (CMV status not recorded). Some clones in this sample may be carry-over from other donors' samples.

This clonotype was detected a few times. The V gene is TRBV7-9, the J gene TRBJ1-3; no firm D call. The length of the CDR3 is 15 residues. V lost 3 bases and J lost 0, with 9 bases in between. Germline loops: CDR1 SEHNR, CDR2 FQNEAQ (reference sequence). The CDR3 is CASSFTATSGNTIYF. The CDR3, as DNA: TGTGCCAGCAGCTTTACGGCCACCTCTGGAAACACCATATATTTT.

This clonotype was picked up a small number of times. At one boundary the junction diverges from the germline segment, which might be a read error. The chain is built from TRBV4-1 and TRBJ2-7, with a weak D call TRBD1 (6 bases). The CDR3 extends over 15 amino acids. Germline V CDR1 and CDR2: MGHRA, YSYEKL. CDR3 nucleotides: TGTGCCAGCAGCTACCGGGACACCTTAGCCTACGAGCAGTACTTC. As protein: CASSYRDTLAYEQYF.

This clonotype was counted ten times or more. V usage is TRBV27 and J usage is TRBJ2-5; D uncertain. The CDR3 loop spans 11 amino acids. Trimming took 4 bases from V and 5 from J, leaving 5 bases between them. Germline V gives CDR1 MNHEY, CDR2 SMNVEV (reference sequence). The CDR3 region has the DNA TGTGCCAGCAGTTGGATGGAGACCCAGTACTTC. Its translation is CASSWMETQYF.

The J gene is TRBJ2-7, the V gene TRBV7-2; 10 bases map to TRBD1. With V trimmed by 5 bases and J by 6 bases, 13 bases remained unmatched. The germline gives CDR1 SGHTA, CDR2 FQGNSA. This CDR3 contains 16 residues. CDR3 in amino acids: CASSPDLTGGAFEQYF. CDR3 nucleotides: TGTGCCAGCAGCCCAGACTTGACAGGGGGCGCGTTCGAGCAGTACTTC.

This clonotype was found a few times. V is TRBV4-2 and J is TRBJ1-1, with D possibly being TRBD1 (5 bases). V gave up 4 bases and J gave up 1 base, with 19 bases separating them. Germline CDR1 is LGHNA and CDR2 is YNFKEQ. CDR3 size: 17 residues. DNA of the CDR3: TGTGCCAGCAGCCGCCCCACGGGGGGAGAGTGGAACACTGAAGCTTTCTTT. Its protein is CASSRPTGGEWNTEAFF.

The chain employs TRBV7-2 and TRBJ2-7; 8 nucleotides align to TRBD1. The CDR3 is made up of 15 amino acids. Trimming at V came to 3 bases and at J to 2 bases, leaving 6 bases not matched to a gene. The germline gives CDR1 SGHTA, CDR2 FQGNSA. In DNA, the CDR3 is TGTGCCAGCAGCTTCCGGGACAGGCCCACCTACGAGCAGTACTTC. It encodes CASSFRDRPTYEQYF.

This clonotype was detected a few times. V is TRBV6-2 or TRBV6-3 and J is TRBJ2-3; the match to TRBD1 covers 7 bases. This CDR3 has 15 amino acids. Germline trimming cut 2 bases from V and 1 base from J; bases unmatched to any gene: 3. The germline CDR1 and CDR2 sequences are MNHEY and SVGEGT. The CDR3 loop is CASSYEGTGTDTQYF. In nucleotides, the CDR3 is TGTGCCAGCAGTTACGAAGGGACAGGCACAGATACGCAGTATTTT.

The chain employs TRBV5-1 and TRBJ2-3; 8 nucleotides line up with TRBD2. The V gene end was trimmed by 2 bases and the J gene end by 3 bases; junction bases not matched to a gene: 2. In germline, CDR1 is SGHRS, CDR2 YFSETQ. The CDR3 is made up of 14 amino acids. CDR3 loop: CASSFTSGTDTQYF. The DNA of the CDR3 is TGCGCCAGCAGCTTCACTAGCGGTACAGATACGCAGTATTTT.

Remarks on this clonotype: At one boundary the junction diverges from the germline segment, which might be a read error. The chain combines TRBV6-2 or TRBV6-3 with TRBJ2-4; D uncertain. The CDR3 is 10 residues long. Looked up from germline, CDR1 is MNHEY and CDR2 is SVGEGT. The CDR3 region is CASGSLHIHF. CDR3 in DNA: TGTGCCAGCGGGTCACTTCATATTCACTTC.

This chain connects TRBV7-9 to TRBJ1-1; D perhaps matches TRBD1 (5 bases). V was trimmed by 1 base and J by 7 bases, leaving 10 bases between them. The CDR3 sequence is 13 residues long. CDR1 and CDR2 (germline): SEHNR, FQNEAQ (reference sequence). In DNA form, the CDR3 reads TGTGCCAGCAGCTTAGTTACAGGCTTTGAAGCTTTCTTT. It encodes CASSLVTGFEAFF.

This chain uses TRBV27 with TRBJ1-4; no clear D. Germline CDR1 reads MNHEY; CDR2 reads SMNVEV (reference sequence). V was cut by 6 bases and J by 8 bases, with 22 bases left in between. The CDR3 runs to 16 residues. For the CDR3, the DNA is TGTGCCAGCAGCCTTACCGTGACATCGAGCCAAGAAAAACTGTTTTTT. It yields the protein CASSLTVTSSQEKLFF.

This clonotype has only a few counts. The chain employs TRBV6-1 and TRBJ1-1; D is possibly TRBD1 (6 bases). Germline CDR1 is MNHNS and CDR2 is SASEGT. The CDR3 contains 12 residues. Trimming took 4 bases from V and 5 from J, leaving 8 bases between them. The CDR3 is CASSAGETEAFF. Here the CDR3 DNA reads TGTGCCAGCAGTGCAGGGGAGACTGAAGCTTTCTTT.

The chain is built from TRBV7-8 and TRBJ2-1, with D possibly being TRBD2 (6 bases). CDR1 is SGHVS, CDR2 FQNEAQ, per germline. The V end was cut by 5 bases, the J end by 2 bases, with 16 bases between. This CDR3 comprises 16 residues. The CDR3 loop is CASSLPGRGTYNEQFF. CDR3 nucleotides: TGTGCCAGCAGCCTCCCGGGGCGGGGCACCTACAATGAGCAGTTCTTC.

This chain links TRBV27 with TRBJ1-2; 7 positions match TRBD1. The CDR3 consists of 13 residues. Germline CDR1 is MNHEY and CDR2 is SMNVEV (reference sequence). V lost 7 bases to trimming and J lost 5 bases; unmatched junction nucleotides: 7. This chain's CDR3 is CASTRQGGYGYTF. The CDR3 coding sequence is TGTGCCAGCACCCGACAGGGTGGTTATGGCTACACCTTC.

The CDR3 sequence is CASSYSLRVGDTEAFF. CDR3 coding DNA: TGTGCCAGCAGTTACAGCCTCCGGGTAGGGGACACTGAAGCTTTCTTT. The chain is built from TRBV6-2 or TRBV6-3 and TRBJ1-1; D possibly corresponds to TRBD1 (5 bases). Germline V gives CDR1 MNHEY, CDR2 SVGEGT. The CDR3 runs to 16 residues. Trimming took 2 bases from V and 3 from J, leaving 16 bases between them.

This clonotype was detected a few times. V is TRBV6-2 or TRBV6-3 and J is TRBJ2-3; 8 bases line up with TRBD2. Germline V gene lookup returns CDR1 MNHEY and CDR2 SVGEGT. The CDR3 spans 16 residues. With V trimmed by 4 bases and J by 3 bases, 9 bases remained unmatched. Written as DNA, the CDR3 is TGTGCCAGCAGTTTGCTACTAGCGGCTGGGACAGATACGCAGTATTTT. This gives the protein CASSLLLAAGTDTQYF.

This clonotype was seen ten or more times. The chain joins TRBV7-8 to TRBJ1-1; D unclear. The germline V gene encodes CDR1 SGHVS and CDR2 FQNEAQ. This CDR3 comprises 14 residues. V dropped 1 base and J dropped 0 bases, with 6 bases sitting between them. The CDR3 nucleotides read TGTGCCAGCAGCTTAGAAATAGTGAACACTGAAGCTTTCTTT. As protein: CASSLEIVNTEAFF.

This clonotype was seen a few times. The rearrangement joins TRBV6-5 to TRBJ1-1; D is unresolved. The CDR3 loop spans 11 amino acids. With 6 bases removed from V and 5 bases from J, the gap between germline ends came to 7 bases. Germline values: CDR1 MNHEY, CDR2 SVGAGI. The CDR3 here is CASRRQTEAFF. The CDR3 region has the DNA TGTGCCAGCAGAAGACAAACTGAAGCTTTCTTT.